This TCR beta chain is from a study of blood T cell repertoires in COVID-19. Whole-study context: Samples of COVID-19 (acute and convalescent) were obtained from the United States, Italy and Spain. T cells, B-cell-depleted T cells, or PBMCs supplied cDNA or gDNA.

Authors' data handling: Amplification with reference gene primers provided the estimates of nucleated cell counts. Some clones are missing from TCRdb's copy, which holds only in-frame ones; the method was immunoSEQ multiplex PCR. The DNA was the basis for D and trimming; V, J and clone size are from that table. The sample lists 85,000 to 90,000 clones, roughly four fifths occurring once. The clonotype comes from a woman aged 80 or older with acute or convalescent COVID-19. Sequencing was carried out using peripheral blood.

The CDR3 bases are TGTGCCAGCAGCTCTGGGACAGGGGGCGCAAAACTGTTTTTT. This gives the protein CASSSGTGGAKLFF. The chain uses TRBV28 and TRBJ1-4; 12 bases are a match to TRBD1. The germline V gene has CDR1 MDHEN and CDR2 SYDVKM. The junction had 6 bases not matched to a gene; V was cut back by 6 bases and J by 10 bases. This CDR3 contains 14 residues.